This TCR beta chain was sequenced during a study of Tregs in tolerant kidney transplant recipients. Study results and limitations: Findings come from small patient numbers and require larger validation. For some patients, primers changed over time, blocking nucleotide-level comparison.

Recipients received nonmyeloablative bone marrow transplants from related graft donors, with transient mixed chimerism. Thawed PBMCs were FACS-sorted into unstimulated CD4+CD25+CD127- regulatory T cells, CD4+CD25- non-regulatory cells, CD4 and CD8 cells. About this clone: Its matching antigen is unknown. Coverage ceases 3 residues before the CDR3 finishes, and the germline J gene fills in the end.

The CDR3 length is 14 residues. Germline V gene data show CDR1 as SNHLY and CDR2 as FYNNEI. Germline trimming cut 5 bases from V and 7 bases from J; bases unmatched to any gene: 10. The method was immunoSEQ multiplex PCR; TCRdb's version includes in-frame clones alone and lacks a portion of them. This table lists more than 6,000 clones. The V call is TRBV2, the J call TRBJ1-1; 7 positions match TRBD1. Here the sequenced sample was CD4+ T cells from blood (PBMCs), taken 6 months after the transplant. This TCR came from a human patient who received a combined kidney and bone marrow transplant. Among the T cells, some may be from the graft donor. CDR3 amino acids: CASSPRQGSNEAFF. CDR3 DNA (partial): TGTGCCAGCAGTCCGAGACAGGGATCGAATGAA.